The source of this TCR beta chain is a study of blood T cell repertoires in COVID-19. Overall study context: There were acute and convalescent COVID-19 samples, and they came from the United States, Italy and Spain.

Authors' data handling: Reference gene primers were amplified, and this amplification served to estimate nucleated cell counts. Produced via immunoSEQ multiplex PCR; TCRdb's table is partial and in-frame only. Clone size and V and J calls were adopted from that table, with D and trimming inferred from the DNA. Counted here are some 200,000 clones, 84% occurring once; the ten biggest clones make up about 14%. CDR1 and CDR2 from the germline V gene are SGHDT and YYEEEE. Trimming took off 0 bases at V and 2 bases at J, with 3 bases between the two ends. The CDR3 is made up of 12 amino acids. While infection was still active, Seattle patients were enrolled and then followed longitudinally.

This chain joins TRBV5-6 and TRBJ2-7; D remains unclear. Sample: peripheral blood. The clonotype was recovered from a woman in her sixties or seventies with COVID-19, enrolled during active disease. CDR3 nucleotide sequence: TGTGCCAGCAGCTTGGACACCTACGAGCAGTACTTC. It codes for CASSLDTYEQYF.